The rows below give T cell receptor beta chains drawn from one sample of a study of CXCR3-negative and CXCR3-positive naive CD8 T cells. Reanalyzing the 5' RACE reads, TCRdb keeps one entry per CDR3 protein, without DNA. The table lists some 50,000 distinct CDR3 sequences. Source material: naive CXCR3- CD8+ T cells from blood. These receptors came from a human donor in good health. Some clones in this sample may be carry-over from other donors' samples. Both conserved end residues are part of each CDR3.

cdr3_aa: CASSSLTSGGYEQYF
v_call: TRBV7-6
j_call: TRBJ2-7

cdr3_aa: CASRPSGTFDEQFF
v_call: TRBV27
j_call: TRBJ2-1

cdr3_aa: CASSLVQLADNSYNEQFF
v_call: TRBV7-9
j_call: TRBJ2-1

cdr3_aa: CATRETLNSPLHF
v_call: TRBV28
j_call: TRBJ1-6

cdr3_aa: CASSQTGDWDGYTF
v_call: TRBV4-1
j_call: TRBJ1-2

cdr3_aa: CASTQPSGTNSYEQYF
v_call: TRBV11-1
j_call: TRBJ2-7

cdr3_aa: CASSAGQGPSYEQYF
v_call: TRBV12-3/TRBV12-4
j_call: TRBJ2-7

cdr3_aa: CASSFPQGYNSPLHF
v_call: TRBV28
j_call: TRBJ1-6

cdr3_aa: CASSRPNNEQFF
v_call: TRBV9
j_call: TRBJ2-1

cdr3_aa: CSVALGDTEAFF
v_call: TRBV29-1
j_call: TRBJ1-1

cdr3_aa: CASSLAVDTQYF
v_call: TRBV28
j_call: TRBJ2-3

cdr3_aa: CASSPRDVNEQFF
v_call: TRBV6-2/TRBV6-3
j_call: TRBJ2-1

cdr3_aa: CASSQYNHGLAIPADTQYF
v_call: TRBV3-1
j_call: TRBJ2-3

cdr3_aa: CASSQLLAQSQETQYF
v_call: TRBV3-1
j_call: TRBJ2-5

cdr3_aa: CASSDSPGGEQFF
v_call: TRBV6-4
j_call: TRBJ2-1

cdr3_aa: CASSLIGGYGNQPQHF
v_call: TRBV27
j_call: TRBJ1-5

cdr3_aa: CASSLGRDTYEQYF
v_call: TRBV5-1
j_call: TRBJ2-7

cdr3_aa: CASMPRGYEQYF
v_call: TRBV28
j_call: TRBJ2-7

cdr3_aa: CATSRARAGNQPQHF
v_call: TRBV15
j_call: TRBJ1-5

cdr3_aa: CASSLTSNTEAFF
v_call: TRBV7-9
j_call: TRBJ1-1

cdr3_aa: CASRHPGTEFNYGYTF
v_call: TRBV7-9
j_call: TRBJ1-2

cdr3_aa: CACHLGPADTQYF
v_call: TRBV30
j_call: TRBJ2-3

cdr3_aa: CASSFGTSETQYF
v_call: TRBV7-2
j_call: TRBJ2-5

cdr3_aa: CASSWDPRRGGETQYF
v_call: TRBV7-9
j_call: TRBJ2-5

cdr3_aa: CASSPETTEAFF
v_call: TRBV4-1
j_call: TRBJ1-1

cdr3_aa: CSARPRRGKETQYF
v_call: TRBV20-1
j_call: TRBJ2-5

cdr3_aa: CASSSGTGGGDYGYTF
v_call: TRBV11-1
j_call: TRBJ1-2

cdr3_aa: CASSSRELNTEAFF
v_call: TRBV7-9
j_call: TRBJ1-1

cdr3_aa: CSVKSDRAFYQETQYF
v_call: TRBV29-1
j_call: TRBJ2-5

cdr3_aa: CASSSRLAGFHEQFF
v_call: TRBV6-6
j_call: TRBJ2-1

cdr3_aa: CASSGPYFASSTDTQYF
v_call: TRBV19
j_call: TRBJ2-3

cdr3_aa: CASSLYQGAPQETQYF
v_call: TRBV11-2
j_call: TRBJ2-5

cdr3_aa: CASSPADRARNEQYF
v_call: TRBV7-9
j_call: TRBJ2-7

cdr3_aa: CATHPLRQSTDTQYF
v_call: TRBV2
j_call: TRBJ2-3

cdr3_aa: CSVEEGAGNEQFF
v_call: TRBV29-1
j_call: TRBJ2-1

cdr3_aa: CASSVYSRDSKEETQYF
v_call: TRBV28
j_call: TRBJ2-5

cdr3_aa: CASSESDRVMETQYF
v_call: TRBV25-1
j_call: TRBJ2-5